Below, 27 T cell receptor beta chains from the same sample are listed, as sequenced in a study of cytomegalovirus exposure and HLA in healthy donors. The primer mix had 60 Vbeta and 13 Jbeta primers. The data were produced by immunoSEQ multiplex PCR, yet TCRdb's version contains in-frame clones alone and is incomplete. The sample includes around 170,000 clones, more than 70% of them seen just once. The specimen sequenced was PBMCs. These receptors were collected from a girl aged 10-17 years in good health and CMV-seropositive.

This clone appeared once. This chain uses TRBV9 with TRBJ1-3; 7 bases map to TRBD1. Trimming took 3 bases from V and 4 from J; bases not matched to a gene: 7. CDR3 size: 15 residues. Germline CDR1 and CDR2: SGDLS and YYNGEE. CDR3 in amino acids: CASSGRQGTGNTIYF. In DNA, the CDR3 is TGTGCCAGCAGCGGACGACAGGGTACGGGAAACACCATATATTTT. Using reference TRBV9 and TRBJ1-3 for the parts outside the CDR3, the full variable domain is DSGVTQTPKHLITATGQRVTLRCSPRSGDLSVYWYQQSLDQGLQFLIQYYNGEERAKGNILERFSAQQFPDLHSELNLSSLELGDSALYFCASSGRQGTGNTIYFGEGSWLTVV.

The chain uses TRBV9 and TRBJ2-5; TRBD2 matches at 7 bases. There are 15 residues in the CDR3. V was clipped by 0 bases and J by 5 bases; unmatched bases: 7. Germline V gives CDR1 SGDLS, CDR2 YYNGEE. The CDR3, as DNA: TGTGCCAGCAGCGTAGGCCTAGCCGGGAGGGAGACCCAGTACTTC. Translation gives CASSVGLAGRETQYF.

This sequence joins TRBV19 and TRBJ1-4; no reliable D call. The germline V gene encodes CDR1 LNHDA and CDR2 SQIVND (reference sequence). The CDR3 is made up of 13 amino acids. V lost 6 bases to trimming and J lost 7 bases, with 12 bases between them. CDR3 protein: CASRPRRFEKLFF. The CDR3 bases are TGTGCCAGTAGACCTCGTCGGTTTGAAAAACTGTTTTTT. The complete variable domain, with remaining parts taken from reference TRBV19 and TRBJ1-4, reads DGGITQSPKYLFRKEGQNVTLSCEQNLNHDAMYWYRQDPGQGLRLIYYSQIVNDFQKGDIAEGYSVSREKKESFPLTVTSAQKNPTAFYLCASRPRRFEKLFFGSGTQLSVL.

The chain is built from TRBV5-1 and TRBJ2-6, with a tentative D call TRBD1 (5 bases). Germline loops: CDR1 SGHRS, CDR2 YFSETQ. The CDR3 runs to 20 residues. V shed 0 bases and J shed 1 base, with 20 bases lying between them. CDR3 DNA: TGCGCCAGCAGCTTGGTACAGGCGAAGCTACAACGGTCTGGGGCCAACGTCCTGACTTTC. It is translated as CASSLVQAKLQRSGANVLTF.

The J gene is TRBJ1-1, the V gene TRBV6-5; unclear D gene. The CDR3 is 16 residues long. Germline V gene data show CDR1 as MNHEY and CDR2 as SVGAGI. Trimming stripped 0 bases from V and 5 bases from J, with 16 bases between. CDR3 region: CASSYSGIMMSTEAFF. DNA for the CDR3: TGTGCCAGCAGTTACTCCGGGATAATGATGTCGACTGAAGCTTTCTTT.

This sequence joins TRBV28 and TRBJ1-5; possible D gene TRBD1, 6 bases. Trimming removed 6 bases from V and 9 bases from J, with 9 bases in between. The germline gives CDR1 MDHEN, CDR2 SYDVKM. The CDR3 loop spans 11 amino acids. The CDR3 spells CASSEGVPQHF. In nucleotides, the CDR3 is TGTGCCAGCAGCGAGGGGGTGCCCCAGCATTTT.

The chain uses TRBV4-1 and TRBJ1-1; perhaps TRBD1 as D (6 bases). Germline CDR1 and CDR2: MGHRA and YSYEKL. The germline V and J ends were trimmed by 3 bases and 3 bases, with 14 bases remaining between them. The CDR3 covers 15 residues. The CDR3: CASSQNRVLYTEAFF. The CDR3 coding sequence is TGCGCCAGCAGCCAGAACAGGGTTTTGTACACTGAAGCTTTCTTT.

The chain is built from TRBV11-2 and TRBJ1-1; D unclear. CDR3 size: 14 residues. CDR1 is SGHAT and CDR2 is FQNNGV in the germline V gene. Deletions cut 1 base from V and 9 bases from J, with 15 bases between. The DNA for the CDR3 is TGTGCCAGCAGCTTAGTGGGCAGACATCAACAAGCTTTCTTT. It yields the protein CASSLVGRHQQAFF.

This chain uses TRBV7-9 with TRBJ2-2; no reliable D call. The ends were cut back, 5 bases at V and 0 bases at J, with 13 bases in the middle. CDR3 size: 16 residues. Germline CDR1 SEHNR, CDR2 FQNEAQ (reference sequence). This CDR3 is CASSPAAATNTGELFF. CDR3 bases: TGTGCCAGCAGCCCCGCGGCTGCCACGAACACCGGGGAGCTGTTTTTT.

The rearrangement uses TRBV6-5 and TRBJ2-1; 10 bases are a match to TRBD2. The CDR3 spans 15 residues. From germline, CDR1 is MNHEY and CDR2 SVGAGI. V shed 0 bases and J 5 bases; nucleotides not matched to a gene: 1. The CDR3, as DNA: TGTGCCAGCAGTTACTCGACTAGCGGGCACAATGAGCAGTTCTTC. Residues: CASSYSTSGHNEQFF.

This chain uses TRBV6-5 with TRBJ2-3; 7 bases line up with TRBD1. V lost 6 bases, J lost 4 bases, and 10 bases stayed unmatched. The length of the CDR3 is 15 residues. Germline V gives CDR1 MNHEY, CDR2 SVGAGI. Here the CDR3 DNA reads TGTGCCAGCAGATCCACAGGGGTTCAGGCAGATACGCAGTATTTT. It specifies CASRSTGVQADTQYF.

V gene TRBV4-3 combines with J gene TRBJ2-2; 9 bases are shared with TRBD1. J lost 6 bases, V lost 3 bases, and 5 bases had no gene match. CDR1 and CDR2 from the germline V gene are LGHNA and YSLEER. CDR3 length equals 15 residues. Here the CDR3 reads CASSQDHRGPGELFF. The CDR3 region has the DNA TGCGCCAGCAGCCAGGATCACAGGGGGCCCGGGGAGCTGTTTTTT.

V usage is TRBV7-9 and J usage is TRBJ2-6; 7 nucleotides match TRBD1. The CDR3 has 19 residues. J was trimmed by 1 base and V by 2 bases; bases with no gene match: 11. Germline CDR1 is SEHNR and CDR2 is FQNEAQ (reference sequence). The CDR3, as DNA: TGTGCCAGCAGCTTAAGGGGGACAGTCAGCCCGTCTGGGGCCAACGTCCTGACTTTC. Translating it yields CASSLRGTVSPSGANVLTF.

The CDR3 loop reads CAISALVVRNEQFF. The DNA of the CDR3 is TGTGCCATCAGTGCGCTAGTGGTTCGCAATGAGCAGTTCTTC. This sequence joins TRBV10-3 and TRBJ2-1; D unresolved. V was trimmed by 4 bases and J by 6 bases, leaving 13 bases between them. The CDR3 spans 14 residues. The germline V gene has CDR1 ENHRY and CDR2 SYGVKD.

The rearrangement uses TRBV4-3 and TRBJ2-2; D perhaps matches TRBD2 (5 bases). The V gene's germline CDR1 is LGHNA and CDR2 YSLEER. The ends were cut back, 1 base at V and 6 bases at J, with 12 bases in the middle. The CDR3 consists of 15 residues. CDR3: CASSQAERGAGELFF. CDR3 nucleotides: TGCGCCAGCAGCCAAGCTGAACGGGGAGCCGGGGAGCTGTTTTTT.

In its sample, this clone was seen once. The chain is built from TRBV6-5 and TRBJ1-1, with D unresolved. V gave up 0 bases and J gave up 1 base, with 12 bases separating them. Germline loops: CDR1 MNHEY, CDR2 SVGAGI. The CDR3 totals 16 residues. This CDR3 reads CASSYSPTWKNTEAFF. The CDR3 DNA sequence: TGTGCCAGCAGTTACTCGCCGACATGGAAGAACACTGAAGCTTTCTTT.

This clone was recorded a few times. The J gene is TRBJ1-5, the V gene TRBV4-1, with 10 bases identical to TRBD1. Germline loops: CDR1 MGHRA, CDR2 YSYEKL. Losses at the gene ends were 7 bases for V and 3 bases for J; bases not matched to a gene: 9. The CDR3 length is 16 residues. CDR3 in amino acids: CASTLSGTGVNQPQHF. The CDR3 DNA sequence: TGCGCCAGCACCCTGAGCGGGACAGGGGTCAATCAGCCCCAGCATTTT.

The gene calls are TRBV7-8 and TRBJ2-7; D gene uncertain. The germline V gene has CDR1 SGHVS and CDR2 FQNEAQ. This CDR3 is 15 amino acids long. Trimming took off 8 bases at V and 3 bases at J, with 20 bases between the two ends. The CDR3 bases are TGTGCCAGCTCGCGTGTCGTGGTTTCAAACTACGAGCAGTACTTC. This encodes CASSRVVVSNYEQYF. Variable domain in full (rest from reference TRBV7-8 and TRBJ2-7): GAGVSQSPRYKVAKRGQDVALRCDPISGHVSLFWYQQALGQGPEFLTYFQNEAQLDKSGLPSDRFFAERPEGSVSTLKIQRTQQEDSAVYLCASSRVVVSNYEQYFGPGTRLTVT.

This clone appeared a single time. V is TRBV7-2 and J is TRBJ2-1, with 8 bases lining up with TRBD1. Trimming cost V 5 bases and J 6 bases; bases outside gene matches: 6. CDR1 and CDR2 from the germline V gene are SGHTA and FQGNSA. The CDR3 consists of 14 residues. The CDR3 nucleotides are TGTGCCAGCAGCCCACGGACAGGGTTCAATGAGCAGTTCTTC. This codes for CASSPRTGFNEQFF.

The chain combines TRBV10-3 with TRBJ2-1, with a tentative D call TRBD2 (5 bases). Germline loops: CDR1 ENHRY, CDR2 SYGVKD. Trimming shortened V by 0 bases and J by 9 bases, and 9 bases separated the two germline ends. This CDR3 has 13 residues. In nucleotides, the CDR3 is TGTGCCATCAGTGAGTCCGAGAGCGGTGAGCAGTTCTTC. Translation: CAISESESGEQFF.

The genes are TRBV6-1 and TRBJ1-1, with 9 nucleotides matching TRBD1. Per germline, CDR1 MNHNS and CDR2 SASEGT. Trimming removed 5 bases from V and 5 bases from J; junction bases left unmatched: 3. CDR3 length: 13 residues. In nucleotides, the CDR3 is TGTGCCAGCAGTTGGGACAGGGATACTGAAGCTTTCTTT. Translating it yields CASSWDRDTEAFF.

This chain uses TRBV2 with TRBJ2-2; D might be TRBD2 (7 bases). Trimming removed 6 bases at V and 5 bases at J, with 10 bases between. The germline CDR1 and CDR2 sequences are SNHLY and FYNNEI. This CDR3 is 13 amino acids long. This CDR3 reads CASRRGGTGELFF. The CDR3 nucleotides read TGTGCCAGCAGGAGGGGGGGGACCGGGGAGCTGTTTTTT.

The V gene is TRBV15, the J gene TRBJ1-4; 12 nucleotides agree with TRBD1. The length of the CDR3 is 18 residues. Germline V gives CDR1 LNHNV, CDR2 YYDKDF (reference sequence). Trimming cost V 0 bases and J 8 bases; bases outside gene matches: 10. CDR3 nucleotides: TGTGCCACCAGCAGAGATGGGGGGACAGGGGGCCGGGGGGAAAAACTGTTTTTT. It is translated as CATSRDGGTGGRGEKLFF.

This clone was seen only a few times. The V call is TRBV21-1, the J call TRBJ2-6; the D call in the table, TRBD1, was not verified against the DNA. TRBV21-1 is given as a pseudogene. The CDR3 spans 18 residues. CDR3 amino acids: CASSKGEVGGSGANVLTF. CDR3 DNA sequence: TGTGCCAGCAGCAAAGGGGAAGTAGGGGGCTCTGGGGCCAACGTCCTGACTTTC.

The chain recombines TRBV29-1 with TRBJ2-7; 9 nucleotides match TRBD1. Per the germline V gene, CDR1 is SQVTM and CDR2 is ANQGSEA. The V gene end was trimmed by 4 bases and the J gene end by 2 bases; junction bases not matched to a gene: 6. CDR3 size: 14 residues. For the CDR3, the DNA is TGCAGCGTTGGGAAAGGGACAGGGCCCTACGAGCAGTACTTC. This codes for CSVGKGTGPYEQYF.

The CDR3 sequence is CASSADRTSNQPQHF. The CDR3 nucleotides read TGTGCCAGCAGTGCCGACAGGACTTCCAATCAGCCCCAGCATTTT. The chain is built from TRBV6-1 and TRBJ1-5; perhaps TRBD1 as D (6 bases). V lost 4 bases and J 3 bases, leaving 13 bases between the germline ends. Germline assignment: CDR1 MNHNS and CDR2 SASEGT. This CDR3 region has 15 residues.

This chain uses TRBV29-1 with TRBJ2-7; D is unresolved. The V end was cut by 6 bases, the J end by 0 bases, with 12 bases between. CDR1 is SQVTM, CDR2 ANQGSEA, per germline. This CDR3 spans 13 amino acids. The CDR3 sequence is CSVRPLSSYEQYF. For the CDR3, the DNA is TGCAGCGTCAGGCCGTTATCCTCCTACGAGCAGTACTTC.